The sequence of this TCR beta chain was determined in a study of cytomegalovirus exposure and HLA in healthy donors. Separate from the approximately 670-subject first cohort, the 120-subject validation cohort was the one that the donors belonged to. Assay: immunoSEQ multiplex PCR; the TCRdb copy retains only in-frame clones and omits some. Of about 130,000 clones detected, 70% to 85% appear once; the ten largest clones hold 25% to 30%. The CDR3 has 16 residues. V shed 1 base, J shed 3 bases, and the junction held 1 base outside the gene matches. Germline V gene data show CDR1 as SSHAT and CDR2 as FNYEAQ (reference sequence).

Sample: PBMCs. The chain combines TRBV7-7 with TRBJ2-3, with TRBD2 identical over 13 bases. The TCR sequence derives from a man aged 25 to 45 in good health and CMV-seropositive. In nucleotides, the CDR3 is TGTGCCAGCAGCTTAGGACTAGCGGGGGGTACAGATACGCAGTATTTT. This gives the protein CASSLGLAGGTDTQYF.